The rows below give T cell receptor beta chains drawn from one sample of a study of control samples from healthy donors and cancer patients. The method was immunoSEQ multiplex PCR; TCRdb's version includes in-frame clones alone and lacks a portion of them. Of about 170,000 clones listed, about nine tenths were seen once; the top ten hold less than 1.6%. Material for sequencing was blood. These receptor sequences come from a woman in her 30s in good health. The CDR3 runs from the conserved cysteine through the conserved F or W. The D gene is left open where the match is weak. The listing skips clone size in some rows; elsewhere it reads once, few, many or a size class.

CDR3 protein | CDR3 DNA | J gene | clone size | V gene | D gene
CASSLVGDRGEKLFF | TGTGCCAGCAGCTTAGTGGGGGACAGGGGCGAAAAACTGTTTTTT | TRBJ1-4 | - | TRBV7-9 | TRBD1
CASSGGSGSSYEQYF | TGTGCCAGCAGTGGAGGATCCGGGAGCTCCTACGAGCAGTACTTC | TRBJ2-7 | - | TRBV2 | -
CASSDQGLAGDTQYF | TGTGCCAGCAGCGATCAAGGACTAGCCGGAGATACGCAGTATTTT | TRBJ2-3 | - | TRBV2 | TRBD2
CASSQVRYEQYF | TGTGCCAGCAGCCAAGTCCGTTACGAGCAGTACTTC | TRBJ2-7 | - | TRBV14 | -
CASSPYTSSYNEQFF | TGTGCCAGCAGCCCCTACACGAGCTCCTACAATGAGCAGTTCTTC | TRBJ2-1 | - | TRBV7-2 | -
CASSASGHNYGYTF | TGTGCCAGCAGTGCCTCGGGACATAACTATGGCTACACCTTC | TRBJ1-2 | - | TRBV6-2/TRBV6-3 | -
CASSIPHRVRNQPQHF | TGTGCCAGTAGTATCCCCCACAGGGTCCGCAATCAGCCCCAGCATTTT | TRBJ1-5 | - | TRBV19 | -
CASSLSTGGNQPQHF | TGTGCCAGCAGTTTATCGACAGGGGGCAATCAGCCCCAGCATTTT | TRBJ1-5 | - | TRBV27 | TRBD1
CASSPAGGFGQPQHF | TGCGCCAGCAGTCCGGCGGGGGGCTTCGGACAGCCCCAGCATTTT | TRBJ1-5 | few | TRBV10-2 | -
CASSARTSGGRETQYF | TGTGCCAGCAGCGCCCGGACTAGCGGGGGAAGAGAGACCCAGTACTTC | TRBJ2-5 | - | TRBV9 | TRBD2
CATSDGGVHSGNTIYF | TGTGCCACCAGTGATGGAGGGGTGCACTCTGGAAACACCATATATTTT | TRBJ1-3 | - | TRBV24-1 | -
CASSLGGSFTDTQYF | TGTGCCAGCAGCTTAGGGGGGAGCTTTACAGATACGCAGTATTTT | TRBJ2-3 | - | TRBV7-9 | -
CASSLAGGPSYNEQFF | TGTGCCAGCAGCTTAGCGGGAGGGCCGTCCTACAATGAGCAGTTCTTC | TRBJ2-1 | - | TRBV7-6 | TRBD2
CASSEASGRYNEQFF | TGTGCCAGCAGTGAAGCTAGCGGGAGGTACAATGAGCAGTTCTTC | TRBJ2-1 | - | TRBV6-1 | TRBD2
CASSSRGNTGELFF | TGTGCCAGCAGCTCCAGGGGGAACACCGGGGAGCTGTTTTTT | TRBJ2-2 | - | TRBV11-3 | -
CASSSGTGGLYEQYF | TGTGCCAGCAGCTCCGGGACAGGGGGGTTGTACGAGCAGTACTTC | TRBJ2-7 | - | TRBV7-9 | TRBD1
CATSRGVGYEQYF | TGTGCCACCAGCAGAGGGGTCGGCTACGAGCAGTACTTC | TRBJ2-7 | - | TRBV15 | -
CASSPRVSSYEQYF | TGTGCCAGTAGTCCCCGGGTTAGCTCCTACGAGCAGTACTTC | TRBJ2-7 | - | TRBV19 | -
CASSRDRGSEAFF | TGCGCCAGCAGCCGGGACAGGGGGTCTGAAGCTTTCTTT | TRBJ1-1 | - | TRBV10-1 | TRBD1
CASSQVGGRNQPQHF | TGCGCCAGCAGCCAAGTCGGGGGGCGCAATCAGCCCCAGCATTTT | TRBJ1-5 | - | TRBV4-1 | -
CASSFSAGATDTQYF | TGTGCCAGCAGCTTTTCAGCGGGAGCCACAGATACGCAGTATTTT | TRBJ2-3 | - | TRBV7-2 | TRBD2
CASSPQAGSETQYF | TGTGCCAGCTCACCACAGGCAGGGTCAGAGACCCAGTACTTC | TRBJ2-5 | - | TRBV18 | -
CASSHSDREQYF | TGTGCCAGCAGCCATTCGGACAGGGAGCAGTACTTC | TRBJ2-7 | - | TRBV6-5 | TRBD1
CASARDDSTDTQYF | TGTGCCAGCGCAAGGGACGACTCCACAGATACGCAGTATTTT | TRBJ2-3 | - | TRBV6-4 | -
CASSLFGQGIGGNTGELFF | TGTGCCAGCAGCTTATTTGGACAGGGAATAGGAGGGAACACCGGGGAGCTGTTTTTT | TRBJ2-2 | once | TRBV7-2 | TRBD1
CASSERGGLGANVLTF | TGTGCCAGCAGTGAAAGGGGAGGGTTAGGGGCCAACGTCCTGACTTTC | TRBJ2-6 | once | TRBV6-1 | TRBD2
CASSDIGYGYTF | TGTGCCAGCAGTGATATCGGCTATGGCTACACCTTC | TRBJ1-2 | - | TRBV6-1 | -
CASSPQGETQYF | TGTGCCAGCTCACCACAGGGGGAGACCCAGTACTTC | TRBJ2-5 | - | TRBV18 | -
CASSLSYNEQFF | TGTGCCAGCAGCTTGAGTTACAATGAGCAGTTCTTC | TRBJ2-1 | - | TRBV5-6 | -
CASSSNYGYTF | TGTGCCAGCAGTTCGAACTATGGCTACACCTTC | TRBJ1-2 | - | TRBV6-5 | -
CASSLWRRETQYF | TGTGCCAGCAGCTTATGGCGGAGGGAGACCCAGTACTTC | TRBJ2-5 | few | TRBV11-2 | -
CASSFGTTYEQYF | TGTGCCAGCAGCTTCGGGACAACCTACGAGCAGTACTTC | TRBJ2-7 | few | TRBV11-2 | -
CASSLGQGIGEKLFF | TGTGCCAGCAGCCTAGGACAGGGTATCGGTGAAAAACTGTTTTTT | TRBJ1-4 | once | TRBV7-8 | TRBD1
CASSLWASGNEQFF | TGTGCCAGCAGTTTATGGGCTAGCGGCAATGAGCAGTTCTTC | TRBJ2-1 | - | TRBV27 | TRBD2
CASTEQGPYGYTF | TGCGCCAGCACGGAACAGGGGCCCTATGGCTACACCTTC | TRBJ1-2 | - | TRBV5-1 | TRBD1
CASSFWGGEETQYF | TGTGCCAGCAGTTTCTGGGGGGGTGAGGAGACCCAGTACTTC | TRBJ2-5 | - | TRBV27 | TRBD2
CASSQDPTGGSGELFF | TGTGCCAGCAGCCAAGACCCGACAGGGGGGAGCGGGGAGCTGTTTTTT | TRBJ2-2 | - | TRBV4-2 | TRBD1
CASSTHGGVLNSPLHF | TGTGCCAGTAGTACGCATGGAGGAGTCCTTAATTCACCCCTCCACTTT | TRBJ1-6 | once | TRBV19 | -
CASSPGTSGSYEQYF | TGTGCCAGCAGCCCAGGGACTAGCGGATCCTACGAGCAGTACTTC | TRBJ2-7 | - | TRBV11-2 | TRBD2
CASSGEQLAKNIQYF | TGTGCCAGCAGTGGGGAACAGCTAGCCAAAAACATTCAGTACTTC | TRBJ2-4 | - | TRBV2 | -
CASSLTGNTEAFF | TGTGCCAGCAGTTTGACAGGGAACACTGAAGCTTTCTTT | TRBJ1-1 | - | TRBV12-3/TRBV12-4 | -
CASSQQGWNTEAFF | TGTGCCAGCAGCCAACAGGGGTGGAACACTGAAGCTTTCTTT | TRBJ1-1 | - | TRBV3-1/TRBV3-2 | -
CASSLNRGEQFF | TGTGCCAGCAGCTTAAACAGGGGTGAGCAGTTCTTC | TRBJ2-1 | - | TRBV7-3 | TRBD1
CASSERGEGTDTQYF | TGTGCCAGCAGTGAAAGGGGAGAGGGCACAGATACGCAGTATTTT | TRBJ2-3 | - | TRBV25-1 | -
CASSQDYRGQPQHF | TGCGCCAGCAGCCAAGATTACAGGGGGCAGCCCCAGCATTTT | TRBJ1-5 | once | TRBV4-1 | TRBD1
CASSVYNEQFF | TGTGCCAGCAGTGTTTACAATGAGCAGTTCTTC | TRBJ2-1 | - | TRBV12-3/TRBV12-4 | -
CASSSYRTGTEAFF | TGTGCCAGCAGTTCGTATAGGACAGGGACGGAAGCTTTCTTT | TRBJ1-1 | - | TRBV6-5 | TRBD1
CASSSDSSTGELFF | TGTGCCAGCAGTTCGGACAGTTCCACCGGGGAGCTGTTTTTT | TRBJ2-2 | - | TRBV6-5 | -
CASSLQGGEQFF | TGCGCCAGCAGCTTGCAAGGTGGTGAGCAGTTCTTC | TRBJ2-1 | once | TRBV5-1 | -
CASSLAGGTYNEQFF | TGTGCCAGCAGCTTAGCGGGGGGTACCTACAATGAGCAGTTCTTC | TRBJ2-1 | - | TRBV11-2 | TRBD2
CASSTGGENTEAFF | TGTGCCAGCAGTACAGGGGGGGAGAACACTGAAGCTTTCTTT | TRBJ1-1 | - | TRBV6-4 | TRBD1
CASSLGMNTEAFF | TGCGCCAGCAGCTTAGGGATGAACACTGAAGCTTTCTTT | TRBJ1-1 | - | TRBV5-1 | -
CASSDRQGGYNEQFF | TGTGCCAGCAGTGACAGACAGGGGGGGTACAATGAGCAGTTCTTC | TRBJ2-1 | - | TRBV6-4 | TRBD1